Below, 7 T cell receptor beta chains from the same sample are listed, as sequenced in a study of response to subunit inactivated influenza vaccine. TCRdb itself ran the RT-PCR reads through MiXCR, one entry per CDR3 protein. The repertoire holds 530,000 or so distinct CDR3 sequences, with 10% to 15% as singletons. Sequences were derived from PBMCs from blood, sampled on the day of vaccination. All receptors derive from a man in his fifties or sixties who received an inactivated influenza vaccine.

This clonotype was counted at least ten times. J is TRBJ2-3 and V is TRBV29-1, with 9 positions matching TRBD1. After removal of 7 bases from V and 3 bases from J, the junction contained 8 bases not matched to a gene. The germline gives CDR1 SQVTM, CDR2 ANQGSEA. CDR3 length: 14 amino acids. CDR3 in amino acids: CSGGQGGRTDTQYF. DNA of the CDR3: TGCAGCGGGGGACAGGGTGGGCGGACAGATACGCAGTATTTT.

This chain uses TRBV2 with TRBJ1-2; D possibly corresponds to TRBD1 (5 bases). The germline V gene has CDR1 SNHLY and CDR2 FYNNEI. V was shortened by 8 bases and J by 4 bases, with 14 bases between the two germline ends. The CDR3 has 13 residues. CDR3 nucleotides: TGTGCCAGCGTAAAGGGGAAATTCTATGGCTACACCTTC. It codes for CASVKGKFYGYTF. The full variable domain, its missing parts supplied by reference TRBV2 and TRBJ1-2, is EPEVTQTPSHQVTQMGQEVILRCVPISNHLYFYWYRQILGQKVEFLVSFYNNEISEKSEIFDDQFSVERPDGSNFTLKIRSTKLEDSAMYFCASVKGKFYGYTFGSGTRLTVV.

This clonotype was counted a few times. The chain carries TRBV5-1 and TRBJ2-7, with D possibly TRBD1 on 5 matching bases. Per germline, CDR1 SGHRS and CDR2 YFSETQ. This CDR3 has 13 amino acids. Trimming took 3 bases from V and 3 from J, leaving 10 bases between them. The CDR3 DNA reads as TGCGCCAGCAGCTCCGGACAACTCTACGAGCAGTACTTC. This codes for CASSSGQLYEQYF.

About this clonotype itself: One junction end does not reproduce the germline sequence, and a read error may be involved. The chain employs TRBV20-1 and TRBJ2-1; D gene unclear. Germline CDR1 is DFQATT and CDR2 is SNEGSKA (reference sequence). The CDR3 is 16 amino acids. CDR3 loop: CCARNRVWLSDNEQFF. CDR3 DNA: TGCTGTGCTAGAAATAGAGTTTGGTTAAGTGACAATGAGCAGTTCTTC.

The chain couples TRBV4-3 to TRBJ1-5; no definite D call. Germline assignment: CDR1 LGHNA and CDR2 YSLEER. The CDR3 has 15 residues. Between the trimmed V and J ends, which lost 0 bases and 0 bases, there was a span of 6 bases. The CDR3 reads CASSQDSDSNQPQHF. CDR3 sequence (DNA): TGCGCCAGCAGCCAAGATTCCGATAGCAATCAGCCCCAGCATTTT.

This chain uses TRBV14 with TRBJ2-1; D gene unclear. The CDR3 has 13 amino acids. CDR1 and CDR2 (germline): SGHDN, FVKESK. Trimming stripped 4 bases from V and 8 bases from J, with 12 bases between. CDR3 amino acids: CASSRAQLDEQFF. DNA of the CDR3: TGTGCCAGCAGCCGGGCCCAATTGGATGAGCAGTTCTTC.

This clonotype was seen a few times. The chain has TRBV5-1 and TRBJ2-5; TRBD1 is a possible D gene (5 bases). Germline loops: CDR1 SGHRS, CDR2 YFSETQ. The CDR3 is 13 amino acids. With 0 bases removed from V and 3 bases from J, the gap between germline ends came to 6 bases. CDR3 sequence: CASSLEGEETQYF. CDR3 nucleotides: TGCGCCAGCAGCTTGGAAGGGGAAGAGACCCAGTACTTC.